The 19 T cell receptor beta chains in this list originate from one sample, sequenced in a study of cytomegalovirus exposure and HLA in healthy donors. The PCR was carried out with 60 Vbeta primers and 13 Jbeta primers. This table comes from immunoSEQ multiplex PCR, and its TCRdb copy is limited to in-frame clones, with some not included. The sample includes about 92,000 clones, 70% to 90% of them seen just once. Sequenced: PBMCs. These receptors were collected from a woman aged 18-30 years in good health and CMV-seropositive.

This chain uses TRBV7-9 with TRBJ2-1, with 7 nucleotides matching TRBD1. With V trimmed by 1 base and J by 12 bases, 6 bases remained unmatched. Germline loops: CDR1 SEHNR, CDR2 FQNEAQ (reference sequence). The CDR3 runs 13 residues. CDR3 protein: CASSLGGTVLQFF. CDR3 nucleotides: TGTGCCAGCAGCTTAGGGGGGACAGTCCTGCAGTTCTTC.

This clone was recorded once. The genes are TRBV27 and TRBJ2-5; TRBD1 might be the D (6 bases). The CDR3 runs to 14 residues. V dropped 6 bases and J dropped 12 bases, with 23 bases sitting between them. Germline V CDR1 and CDR2: MNHEY, SMNVEV (reference sequence). The CDR3 DNA follows: TGTGCCAGCAGGGACTGGGGGCACCAGGGTGAGGAGTACTTC. Residues: CASRDWGHQGEEYF.

This sequence joins TRBV28 and TRBJ2-3, with D possibly TRBD1 on 6 matching bases. The germline V gene encodes CDR1 MDHEN and CDR2 SYDVKM. This CDR3 comprises 15 residues. V was cut by 5 bases and J by 0 bases, with 12 bases left in between. In DNA, the CDR3 is TGTGCCAGCAGTCCGCAGGGGCCTAGCACAGATACGCAGTATTTT. Translation gives CASSPQGPSTDTQYF.

This clone has a handful of counts. The chain couples TRBV10-2 to TRBJ2-7; 7 nucleotides line up with TRBD2. The V segment lost 8 bases and the J segment 2 bases; nucleotides outside the gene matches: 9. The CDR3 sequence is 14 residues long. Germline-derived CDR1 and CDR2 are WSHSY and SAAADI. The CDR3 nucleotides are TGCGCCAGCTGCCTCGGGGGGAAGGCCTACGAGCAGTACTTC. It is translated as CASCLGGKAYEQYF.

The chain is built from TRBV30 and TRBJ2-7; no firm D call. The germline V gene has CDR1 GTSNPN and CDR2 SVGIG (reference sequence). V lost 3 bases, J lost 1 base, and 10 bases lay in between. This CDR3 is 13 amino acids long. The CDR3 region is CAWSASFSYEQYF. Written as DNA, the CDR3 is TGTGCCTGGAGCGCGAGTTTTTCCTACGAGCAGTACTTC. The whole variable domain, filled in from reference TRBV30 and TRBJ2-7, reads SQTIHQWPATLVQPVGSPLSLECTVEGTSNPNLYWYRQAAGRGLQLLFYSVGIGQISSEVPQNLSASRPQDRQFILSSKKLLLSDSGFYLCAWSASFSYEQYFGPGTRLTVT.

The V and J genes are TRBV7-9 and TRBJ2-7, with 9 bases identical to TRBD1. Germline CDR1 SEHNR, CDR2 FQNEAQ (reference sequence). Trimming cost V 3 bases and J 5 bases; bases outside gene matches: 11. The CDR3 has 16 amino acids. CDR3 sequence (DNA): TGTGCCAGCAGCTTTGCGGGACAGGGCCGGTCCCACGAGCAGTACTTC. Translation gives CASSFAGQGRSHEQYF.

Details on this clone: One end of the junction is discordant with germline, which a read error may explain. The chain joins TRBV7-3 to TRBJ2-1, with 10 bases matching TRBD2. Germline values: CDR1 SGHTA, CDR2 FQGTGA. The CDR3 length is 14 residues. The CDR3, as DNA: TGTGCCAGCAGCGCTAGCGGGAGCTACGATGAGCAGTTCTTC. Translated: CASSASGSYDEQFF.

V is TRBV27 and J is TRBJ2-1, with 7 bases that match TRBD1. There are 13 residues in the CDR3. In germline, CDR1 is MNHEY, CDR2 SMNVEV (reference sequence). V trimming: 6 bases; J trimming: 8 bases; junction bases outside the gene matches: 7. CDR3 coding DNA: TGTGCCAGCAGCCTTGACAGGGTCGATGAGCAGTTCTTC. Translating it yields CASSLDRVDEQFF.

J is TRBJ1-1 and V is TRBV9; D is uncertain. Germline assignment: CDR1 SGDLS and CDR2 YYNGEE. Deletions cut 0 bases from V and 4 bases from J, with 7 bases between. The CDR3 has 13 amino acids. The CDR3: CASSVGHGTEAFF. CDR3 DNA sequence: TGTGCCAGCAGCGTAGGTCACGGCACTGAAGCTTTCTTT.

The rearrangement uses TRBV30 and TRBJ2-7; no reliable D call. V shed 2 bases and J shed 7 bases, with 15 bases lying between them. CDR1 is GTSNPN, CDR2 SVGIG, per germline (reference sequence). There are 13 residues in the CDR3. The CDR3 sequence is CAWSLAVGSEQYF. As DNA, the CDR3 is TGTGCCTGGAGTCTGGCGGTTGGCAGTGAGCAGTACTTC.

The chain combines TRBV7-3 with TRBJ2-5, with D possibly being TRBD2 (6 bases). The CDR3 is made up of 13 amino acids. The germline V and J ends were trimmed by 6 bases and 7 bases, with 15 bases remaining between them. Per the germline V gene, CDR1 is SGHTA and CDR2 is FQGTGA. This CDR3 is CASSRAPEGTQYF. Here the CDR3 DNA reads TGTGCCAGCAGTAGAGCTCCGGAGGGGACCCAGTACTTC.

The table lists this clone with a count of one. This rearrangement joins TRBV7-9 to TRBJ2-1, with D perhaps TRBD1 (5 bases). The V gene lost 5 bases and the J gene lost 4 bases, with 18 bases spanning the gap. The CDR3 sequence is 16 residues long. In germline, CDR1 is SEHNR, CDR2 FQNEAQ (reference sequence). CDR3 protein: CASSDGQDRSYNEQFF. CDR3 coding DNA: TGTGCCAGCAGCGACGGCCAAGACAGAAGTTACAATGAGCAGTTCTTC.

This rearrangement joins TRBV28 to TRBJ1-2; 9 bases are shared with TRBD1. This CDR3 spans 14 amino acids. In germline, CDR1 is MDHEN, CDR2 SYDVKM. After removal of 7 bases from V and 7 bases from J, the junction contained 10 bases not matched to a gene. The CDR3 is CASTVKQGAGGYTF. CDR3 coding DNA: TGTGCCAGCACGGTAAAACAGGGGGCAGGTGGCTACACCTTC.

A single count supports this clone. The rearrangement links TRBV6-5 to TRBJ1-3; weak D call: TRBD1 (6 bases). Per the germline V gene, CDR1 is MNHEY and CDR2 is SVGAGI. Trimming took off 2 bases at V and 3 bases at J, with 11 bases between the two ends. The CDR3 contains 15 residues. Written as DNA, the CDR3 is TGTGCCAGCAGTTACGCCGGGGGGCTTGGAAACACCATATATTTT. The encoded protein is CASSYAGGLGNTIYF.

This chain connects TRBV9 to TRBJ2-6, with 7 nucleotides matching TRBD1. The germline V gene encodes CDR1 SGDLS and CDR2 YYNGEE. This CDR3 region has 18 residues. The junction had 10 bases not matched to a gene; V was cut back by 4 bases and J by 0 bases. The CDR3 is CASSPSRGQSSGANVLTF. The DNA for the CDR3 is TGTGCCAGCAGCCCCTCCAGGGGACAGTCCTCTGGGGCCAACGTCCTGACTTTC.

This chain joins TRBV5-1 and TRBJ1-1; D unclear. Germline loops: CDR1 SGHRS, CDR2 YFSETQ. The CDR3 sequence is 14 residues long. The germline V and J ends were trimmed by 6 bases and 1 base, with 13 bases remaining between them. CDR3 DNA: TGCGCCAGCACCCAAAGTCCGGGGAACACTGAAGCTTTCTTT. It translates to CASTQSPGNTEAFF. Supplemented by reference TRBV5-1 and TRBJ1-1, the full variable domain reads KAGVTQTPRYLIKTRGQQVTLSCSPISGHRSVSWYQQTPGQGLQFLFEYFSETQRNKGNFPGRFSGRQFSNSRSEMNVSTLELGDSALYLCASTQSPGNTEAFFGQGTRLTVV.

The V and J genes are TRBV19 and TRBJ2-3; the D gene is possibly TRBD2 (6 bases). The CDR3 is 16 residues long. V shed 3 bases and J shed 2 bases, with 15 bases lying between them. In germline, CDR1 is LNHDA, CDR2 SQIVND (reference sequence). The CDR3 here is CASSMGRGDFTDTQYF. The CDR3 bases are TGTGCCAGTAGTATGGGGCGGGGAGATTTCACAGATACGCAGTATTTT.

A single count supports this clone. The CDR3 DNA reads TGCGCCAGCAGCTTGATGCAGGGTGGAAGAAACGAGCAGTACTTC. This translates into CASSLMQGGRNEQYF. The chain carries TRBV5-1 and TRBJ2-7; a weak D match, TRBD1 (5 bases). Germline V gene sequence: CDR1 SGHRS, CDR2 YFSETQ. V was pared by 1 base and J by 5 bases, with 16 bases between. The length of the CDR3 is 15 residues.

The chain joins TRBV16 to TRBJ2-7; TRBD2 matches 8 bases. There are 22 residues in the CDR3. The germline gives CDR1 KGHSY, CDR2 FQNENV. Trimming at V came to 2 bases and at J to 2 bases, leaving 26 bases not matched to a gene. CDR3 nucleotide sequence: TGTGCCAGCAGCCAACTTCCCTCCCGAATACTAGCGGTCGAGGTGAGAACCTACGAGCAGTACTTC. Encoded protein: CASSQLPSRILAVEVRTYEQYF.